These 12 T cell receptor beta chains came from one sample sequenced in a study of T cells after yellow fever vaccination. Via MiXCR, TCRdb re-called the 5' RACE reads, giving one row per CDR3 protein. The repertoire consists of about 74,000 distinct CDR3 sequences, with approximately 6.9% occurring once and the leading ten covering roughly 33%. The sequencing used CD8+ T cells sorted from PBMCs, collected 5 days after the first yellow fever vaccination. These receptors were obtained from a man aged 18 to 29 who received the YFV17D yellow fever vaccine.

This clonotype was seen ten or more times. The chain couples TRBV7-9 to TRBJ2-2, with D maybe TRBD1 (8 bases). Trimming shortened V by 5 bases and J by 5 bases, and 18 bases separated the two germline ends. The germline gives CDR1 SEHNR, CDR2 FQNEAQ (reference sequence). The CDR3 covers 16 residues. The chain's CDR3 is CASSPLTGEGTGELFF. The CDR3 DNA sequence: TGTGCCAGCAGCCCCTTGACAGGGGAGGGGACCGGGGAGCTGTTTTTT.

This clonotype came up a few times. CDR3 in amino acids: CAGSGQSGELFF. DNA of the CDR3: TGTGCCGGCTCGGGACAGAGCGGGGAGCTGTTTTTT. V gene TRBV7-9 combines with J gene TRBJ2-2, with 7 bases matching TRBD1. The CDR3 has 12 residues. V trimming: 11 bases; J trimming: 7 bases; junction bases outside the gene matches: 7. CDR1 and CDR2 (germline): SEHNR, FQNEAQ (reference sequence).

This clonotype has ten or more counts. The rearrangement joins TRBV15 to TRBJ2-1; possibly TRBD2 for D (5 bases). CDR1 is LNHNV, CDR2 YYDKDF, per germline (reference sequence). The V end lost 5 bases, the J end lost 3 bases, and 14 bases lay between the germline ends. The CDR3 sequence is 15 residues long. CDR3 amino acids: CATSSREFGYNEQFF. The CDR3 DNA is TGTGCCACCAGCTCGAGGGAGTTCGGCTACAATGAGCAGTTCTTC.

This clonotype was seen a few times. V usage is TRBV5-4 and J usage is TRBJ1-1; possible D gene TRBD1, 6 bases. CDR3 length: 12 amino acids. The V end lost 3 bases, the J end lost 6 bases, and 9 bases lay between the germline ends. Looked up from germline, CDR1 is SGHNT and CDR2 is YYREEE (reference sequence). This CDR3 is CASSSGTPEAFF. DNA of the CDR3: TGTGCCAGCAGCTCCGGGACACCTGAAGCTTTCTTT.

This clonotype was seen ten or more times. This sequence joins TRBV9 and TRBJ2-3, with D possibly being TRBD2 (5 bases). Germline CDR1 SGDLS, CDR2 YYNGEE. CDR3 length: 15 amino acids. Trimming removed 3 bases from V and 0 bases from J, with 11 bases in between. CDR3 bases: TGTGCCAGCAGCGACCAGCGGACTAGCACAGATACGCAGTATTTT. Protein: CASSDQRTSTDTQYF. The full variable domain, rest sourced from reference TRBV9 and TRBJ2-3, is DSGVTQTPKHLITATGQRVTLRCSPRSGDLSVYWYQQSLDQGLQFLIQYYNGEERAKGNILERFSAQQFPDLHSELNLSSLELGDSALYFCASSDQRTSTDTQYFGPGTRLTVL.

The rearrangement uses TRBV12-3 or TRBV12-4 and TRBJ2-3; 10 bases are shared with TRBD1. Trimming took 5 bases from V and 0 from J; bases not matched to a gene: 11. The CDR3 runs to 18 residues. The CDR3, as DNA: TGTGCCAGCAGTCCTGGACAGGGGGTCGTTTTAAGCACAGATACGCAGTATTTT. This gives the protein CASSPGQGVVLSTDTQYF.

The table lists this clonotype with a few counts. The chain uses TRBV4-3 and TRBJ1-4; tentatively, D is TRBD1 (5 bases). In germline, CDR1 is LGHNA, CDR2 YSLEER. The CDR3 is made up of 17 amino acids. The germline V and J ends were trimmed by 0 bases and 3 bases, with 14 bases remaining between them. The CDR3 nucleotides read TGCGCCAGCAGCCAAGAATATCCTGGGGGGGCTAATGAAAAACTGTTTTTT. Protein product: CASSQEYPGGANEKLFF.

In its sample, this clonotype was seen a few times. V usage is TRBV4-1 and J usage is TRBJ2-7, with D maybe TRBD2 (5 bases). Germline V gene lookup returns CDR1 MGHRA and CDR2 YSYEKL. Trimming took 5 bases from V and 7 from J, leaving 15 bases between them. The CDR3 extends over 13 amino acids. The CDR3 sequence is CASSSGVSYEQYF. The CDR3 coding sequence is TGCGCCAGCAGCTCCGGGGTCAGTTATGAGCAGTACTTC.

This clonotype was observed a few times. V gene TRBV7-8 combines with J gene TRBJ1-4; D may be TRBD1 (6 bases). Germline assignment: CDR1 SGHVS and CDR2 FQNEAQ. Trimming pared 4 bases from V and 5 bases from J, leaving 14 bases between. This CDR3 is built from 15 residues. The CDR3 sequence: CASSSDRRKNEKLFF. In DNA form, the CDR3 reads TGTGCCAGCAGCTCCGACAGGCGTAAAAATGAAAAACTGTTTTTT. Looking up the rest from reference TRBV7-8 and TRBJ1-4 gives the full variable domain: GAGVSQSPRYKVAKRGQDVALRCDPISGHVSLFWYQQALGQGPEFLTYFQNEAQLDKSGLPSDRFFAERPEGSVSTLKIQRTQQEDSAVYLCASSSDRRKNEKLFFGSGTQLSVL.

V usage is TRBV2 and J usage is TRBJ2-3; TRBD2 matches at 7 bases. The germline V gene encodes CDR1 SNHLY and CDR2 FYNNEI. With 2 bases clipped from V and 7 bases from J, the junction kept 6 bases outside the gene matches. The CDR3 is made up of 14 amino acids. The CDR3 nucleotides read TGTGCCAGCAGTGAACCGGGGGGTTTTTATACGCAGTATTTT. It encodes CASSEPGGFYTQYF.

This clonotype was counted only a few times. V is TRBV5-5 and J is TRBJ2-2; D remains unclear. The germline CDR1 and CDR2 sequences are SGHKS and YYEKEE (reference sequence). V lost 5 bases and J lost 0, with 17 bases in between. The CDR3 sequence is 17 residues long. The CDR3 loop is CASSPLLQEANTGELFF. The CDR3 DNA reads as TGTGCCAGCAGTCCCTTACTTCAGGAAGCGAACACCGGGGAGCTGTTTTTT.

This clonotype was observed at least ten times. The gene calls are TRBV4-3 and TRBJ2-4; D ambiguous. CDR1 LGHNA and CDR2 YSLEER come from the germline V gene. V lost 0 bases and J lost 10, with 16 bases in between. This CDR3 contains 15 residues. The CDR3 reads CASSQDFFQSKIQYF. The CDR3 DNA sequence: TGCGCCAGCAGCCAAGATTTTTTCCAGAGTAAAATTCAGTACTTC.